This passage covers 7 T cell receptor beta chains from one sample sequenced in a study of T cells expressing NK-cell markers. Following a re-call of the 5' RACE reads, TCRdb has one entry per CDR3 protein and lacks DNA. The table lists 550,000 to 600,000 distinct CDR3 sequences. Sequencing was carried out using blood T cells: a sorted CD56 or NKG2C T cell subset, CD4+ or CD8+ T cells, or bulk PBMC T cells (not recorded which). All receptors come from a man between 18 and 35 years old in good health.

The rearrangement uses TRBV10-3 and TRBJ2-3; the D call from TCRdb, TRBD1, cannot be confirmed without DNA. Per the germline V gene, CDR1 is ENHRY and CDR2 is SYGVKD. CDR3 length: 17 residues. The CDR3 reads CAISRLVGQGASDTQYF.

The chain joins TRBV20-1 to TRBJ2-5; the D call of TRBD1 rests on TCRdb alone, since no DNA is present to check it. There are 12 residues in the CDR3. Germline CDR1 reads DFQATT; CDR2 reads SNEGSKA (reference sequence). The CDR3 here is CSATKIRGTQYF.

The rearrangement links TRBV5-8 to TRBJ2-7; there is no DNA to check the TCRdb D call of TRBD1. The CDR3 runs 15 residues. Germline lookup yields CDR1 SGHTS and CDR2 YDEGEE. The CDR3 protein is CASSLEGTARYEQYF.

The rearrangement joins TRBV4-1 to TRBJ1-1; with no DNA, the TCRdb D assignment of TRBD1 cannot be verified. CDR1 MGHRA and CDR2 YSYEKL come from the germline V gene. The CDR3 is 16 residues long. This chain's CDR3 is CASSQGTGGLNTEAFF.

The V and J genes are TRBV5-4 and TRBJ2-1; TCRdb returns TRBD2, unconfirmable since there is no DNA. CDR3 size: 17 residues. Germline-derived CDR1 and CDR2 are SGHNT and YYREEE (reference sequence). The CDR3 protein is CASSFGLAGVSNNEQFF.

This sequence joins TRBV5-5 and TRBJ1-1. Germline assignment: CDR1 SGHKS and CDR2 YYEKEE (reference sequence). This CDR3 has 11 residues. CDR3 region: CASSLGSRAFF.

The chain couples TRBV6-5 to TRBJ1-2; no DNA is available, so the TRBD1 call from TCRdb remains unchecked. The CDR3 length is 16 residues. CDR1 is MNHEY, CDR2 SVGAGI, per germline. The CDR3 spells CASSSQNRGTPYGYTF.